These 6 T cell receptor beta chains came from one sample sequenced in a study of OX40 agonist ivuxolimab in advanced cancers. This table comes from immunoSEQ multiplex PCR, and its TCRdb copy is limited to in-frame clones, with some not included. The repertoire holds tens of thousands of clones, around 87% seen once, with less than 1% in the top ten. The material was CD4+ or CD8+ T cells sorted from blood, obtained in a trial of the OX40 agonist ivuxolimab. Receptors originate from an adult with an advanced solid tumor such as melanoma, head and neck, liver or kidney cancer.

The sample holds one count of this clone. The chain employs TRBV27 and TRBJ2-7, with 11 bases matching TRBD1. The CDR3 length is 18 residues. V was pared by 4 bases and J by 0 bases, with 11 bases of the junction left unmatched. Germline CDR1 MNHEY, CDR2 SMNVEV (reference sequence). The CDR3 DNA follows: TGTGCCAGCAGTTCCGCCCCCCTGGGACAGGGGGTCTCCTACGAGCAGTACTTC. Translation: CASSSAPLGQGVSYEQYF.

This clone was counted a single time. The CDR3 DNA reads as TGCAGCGTTGAGGGTACAGGGGGGGCGGAGCAGTACTTC. Amino acids: CSVEGTGGAEQYF. The chain recombines TRBV29-1 with TRBJ2-7; TRBD1 might be the D (8 bases). V lost 3 bases and J 7 bases, leaving 16 bases between the germline ends. The CDR3 consists of 13 residues. The germline V gene encodes CDR1 SQVTM and CDR2 ANQGSEA.

This chain connects TRBV6-4 to TRBJ2-1, with 10 bases matching TRBD2. The V gene end was trimmed by 2 bases and the J gene end by 9 bases; junction bases not matched to a gene: 16. CDR1 and CDR2 from the germline V gene are MRHNA and SNTAGT. This CDR3 has 18 amino acids. CDR3 nucleotides: TGTGCCAGCAGTGACAGTCCTCTAGCGGGAGACTCCTCGAGTGAGCAGTTCTTC. Its translation is CASSDSPLAGDSSSEQFF.

Concerning this clone: The sample holds other DNA sequences that translate to the same CDR3. The V call is TRBV5-8, the J call TRBJ1-5; perhaps TRBD1 as D (6 bases). With 5 bases removed from V and 2 bases from J, the gap between germline ends came to 23 bases. The germline CDR1 and CDR2 sequences are SGHTS and YDEGEE. This CDR3 region has 18 residues. The CDR3 region has the DNA TGTGCCAGCAGTATAGTACCCCGGGACACAACACGCAATCAGCCCCAGCATTTT. Translating gives CASSIVPRDTTRNQPQHF.

The rearrangement links TRBV6-6 to TRBJ2-2; 10 bases align to TRBD2. This CDR3 has 15 amino acids. The V segment lost 6 bases and the J segment 5 bases; nucleotides outside the gene matches: 6. CDR1 and CDR2 from the germline V gene are MNHNY and SVGAGI (reference sequence). The CDR3 nucleotides read TGTGCCAGCAGAAGAGCGGGAGGGCCGACCGGGGAGCTGTTTTTT. Protein sequence: CASRRAGGPTGELFF.

This clone has only a few counts. This chain links TRBV19 with TRBJ1-3, with 8 bases fitting TRBD1. This CDR3 region has 16 residues. Looked up from germline, CDR1 is LNHDA and CDR2 is SQIVND (reference sequence). J was trimmed by 0 bases and V by 5 bases; bases with no gene match: 6. The CDR3 sequence is CASSPTGARSGNTIYF. The CDR3 DNA is TGTGCCAGTAGTCCGACAGGGGCCCGCTCTGGAAACACCATATATTTT.